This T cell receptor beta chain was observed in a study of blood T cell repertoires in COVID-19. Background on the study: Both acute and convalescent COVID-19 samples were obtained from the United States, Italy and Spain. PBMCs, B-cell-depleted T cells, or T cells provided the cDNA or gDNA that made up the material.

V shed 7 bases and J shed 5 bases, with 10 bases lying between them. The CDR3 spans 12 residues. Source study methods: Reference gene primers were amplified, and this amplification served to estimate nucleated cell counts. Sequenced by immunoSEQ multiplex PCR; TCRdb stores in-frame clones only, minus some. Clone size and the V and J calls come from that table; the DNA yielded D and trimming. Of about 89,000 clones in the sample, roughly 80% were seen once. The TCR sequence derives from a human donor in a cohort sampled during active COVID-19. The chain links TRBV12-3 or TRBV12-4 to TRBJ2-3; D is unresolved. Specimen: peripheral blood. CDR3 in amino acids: CASTHARDTQYF. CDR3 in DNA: TGTGCCAGCACCCACGCGCGAGATACGCAGTATTTT.